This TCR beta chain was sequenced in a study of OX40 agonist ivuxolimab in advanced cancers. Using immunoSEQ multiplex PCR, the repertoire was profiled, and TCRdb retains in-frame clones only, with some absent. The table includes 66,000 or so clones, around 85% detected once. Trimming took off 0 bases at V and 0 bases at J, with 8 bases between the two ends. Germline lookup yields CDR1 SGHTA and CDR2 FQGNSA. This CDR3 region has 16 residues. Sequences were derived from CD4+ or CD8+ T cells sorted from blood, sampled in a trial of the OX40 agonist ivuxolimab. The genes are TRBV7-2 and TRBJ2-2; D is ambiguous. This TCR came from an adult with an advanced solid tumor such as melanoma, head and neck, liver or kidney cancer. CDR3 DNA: TGTGCCAGCAGCTTAGCATTTTCCGCGAACACCGGGGAGCTGTTTTTT. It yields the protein CASSLAFSANTGELFF. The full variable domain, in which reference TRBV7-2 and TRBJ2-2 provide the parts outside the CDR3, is GAGVSQSPSNKVTEKGKDVELRCDPISGHTALYWYRQSLGQGLEFLIYFQGNSAPDKSGLPSDRFSAERTGGSVSTLTIQRTQQEDSAVYLCASSLAFSANTGELFFGEGSRLTVL.